This T cell receptor beta chain was captured in a study of blood T cell repertoires in COVID-19. Study-wide context: From the United States, Italy and Spain came samples of acute and convalescent COVID-19.

The assay was immunoSEQ multiplex PCR, and TCRdb's table has in-frame clones only and misses some. The repertoire includes about 58,000 clones, about 85% of them detected once, and 7% to 9% sits in the top ten. V shed 4 bases and J 2 bases; nucleotides not matched to a gene: 7. This CDR3 spans 15 amino acids. Looked up from germline, CDR1 is SNHLY and CDR2 is FYNNEI. The chain employs TRBV2 and TRBJ2-5; 7 positions agree with TRBD1. This clonotype was obtained from a woman in her 70s with active COVID-19. Sequenced input: peripheral blood. The CDR3 sequence is CASSAWDSLQETQYF. CDR3 DNA: TGTGCCAGCAGTGCTTGGGACAGCCTGCAAGAGACCCAGTACTTC.